This T cell receptor beta chain was captured by sequencing in a study of blood T cell repertoires in COVID-19. J gave up 2 bases and V 1 base, and 3 bases lay outside the gene matches. Germline V lookup: CDR1 LNHDA, CDR2 SQIVND (reference sequence). This CDR3 has 15 amino acids. Generated by immunoSEQ multiplex PCR, the TCRdb table keeps only in-frame clones and is missing some. In the table there are over 200,000 clones, about 88% of which are singletons. This sequence was found in a man aged 55 to 69 who had recovered from COVID-19. What was sequenced was peripheral blood. This chain links TRBV19 with TRBJ2-5; 8 positions match TRBD2. This CDR3 reads CASSIGAGAQETQYF. The DNA for the CDR3 is TGTGCCAGTAGTATAGGAGCGGGGGCTCAAGAGACCCAGTACTTC.